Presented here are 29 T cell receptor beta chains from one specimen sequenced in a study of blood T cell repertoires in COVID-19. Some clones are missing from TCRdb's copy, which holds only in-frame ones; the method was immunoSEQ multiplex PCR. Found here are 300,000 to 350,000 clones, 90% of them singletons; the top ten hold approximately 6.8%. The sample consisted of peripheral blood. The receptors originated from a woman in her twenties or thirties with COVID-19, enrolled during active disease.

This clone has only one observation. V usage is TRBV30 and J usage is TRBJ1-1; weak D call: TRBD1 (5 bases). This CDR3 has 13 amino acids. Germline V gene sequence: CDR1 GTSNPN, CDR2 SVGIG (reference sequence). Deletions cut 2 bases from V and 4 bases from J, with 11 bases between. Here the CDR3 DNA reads TGTGCCTGGAGTACCCAGGGTGGCACTGAAGCTTTCTTT. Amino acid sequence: CAWSTQGGTEAFF.

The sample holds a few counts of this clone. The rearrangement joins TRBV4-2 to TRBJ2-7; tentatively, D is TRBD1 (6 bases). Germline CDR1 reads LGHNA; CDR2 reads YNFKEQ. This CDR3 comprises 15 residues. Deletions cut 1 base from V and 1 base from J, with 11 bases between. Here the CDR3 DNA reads TGTGCCAGCAGCCAAGGGGACACCAATTCCTACGAGCAGTACTTC. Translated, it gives CASSQGDTNSYEQYF.

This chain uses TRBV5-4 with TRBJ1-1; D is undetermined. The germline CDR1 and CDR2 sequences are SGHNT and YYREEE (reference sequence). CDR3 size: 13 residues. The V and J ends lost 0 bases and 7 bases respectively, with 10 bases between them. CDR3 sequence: CASSLDGIGEAFF. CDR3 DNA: TGTGCCAGCAGCTTGGACGGTATCGGTGAAGCTTTCTTT.

CDR3 DNA sequence: TGTGCCAGCAGCGTAGTGGGGGGACCCTACAATGAGCAGTTCTTC. Translation gives CASSVVGGPYNEQFF. V and J are TRBV9 and TRBJ2-1, with D tentatively TRBD2 (6 bases). The CDR3 consists of 15 residues. The V end was cut by 0 bases, the J end by 2 bases, with 9 bases between. CDR1 and CDR2 from the germline V gene are SGDLS and YYNGEE.

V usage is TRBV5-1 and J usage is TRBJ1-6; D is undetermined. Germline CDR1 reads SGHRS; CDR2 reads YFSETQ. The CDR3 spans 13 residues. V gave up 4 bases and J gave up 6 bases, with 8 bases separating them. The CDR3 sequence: CASSLLCNSPLHF. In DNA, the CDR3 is TGCGCCAGCAGCCTACTCTGTAATTCACCCCTCCACTTT.

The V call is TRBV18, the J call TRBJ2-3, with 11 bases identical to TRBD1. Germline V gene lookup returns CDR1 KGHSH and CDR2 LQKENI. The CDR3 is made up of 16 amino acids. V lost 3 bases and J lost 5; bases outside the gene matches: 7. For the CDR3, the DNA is TGTGCCAGCTCACCGGACAGGGGGCCGGGAATAGATACGCAGTATTTT. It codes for CASSPDRGPGIDTQYF.

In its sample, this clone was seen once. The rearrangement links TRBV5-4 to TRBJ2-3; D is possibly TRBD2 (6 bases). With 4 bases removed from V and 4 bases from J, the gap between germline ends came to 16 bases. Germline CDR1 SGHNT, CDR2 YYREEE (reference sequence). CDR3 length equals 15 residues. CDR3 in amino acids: CASSKTSFDADTQYF. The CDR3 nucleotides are TGTGCCAGCAGCAAGACTAGTTTTGATGCAGATACGCAGTATTTT.

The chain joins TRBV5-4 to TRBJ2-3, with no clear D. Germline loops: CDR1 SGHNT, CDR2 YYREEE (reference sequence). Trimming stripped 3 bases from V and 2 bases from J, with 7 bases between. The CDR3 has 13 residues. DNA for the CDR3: TGTGCCAGCAGCTCCTCTTACACAGATACGCAGTATTTT. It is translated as CASSSSYTDTQYF.

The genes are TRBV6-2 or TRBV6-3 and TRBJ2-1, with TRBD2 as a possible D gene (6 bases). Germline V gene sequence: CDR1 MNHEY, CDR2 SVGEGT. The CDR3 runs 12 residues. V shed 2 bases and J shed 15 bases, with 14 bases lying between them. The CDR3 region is CASSYGTDARFF. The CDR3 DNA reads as TGTGCCAGCAGTTACGGGACTGATGCCCGGTTCTTC.

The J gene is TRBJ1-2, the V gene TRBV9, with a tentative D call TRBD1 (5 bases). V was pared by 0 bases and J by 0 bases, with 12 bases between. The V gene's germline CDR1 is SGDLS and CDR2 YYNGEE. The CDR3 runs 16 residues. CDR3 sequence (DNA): TGTGCCAGCAGCGTAGCTGAGGCAGGGTCTAACTATGGCTACACCTTC. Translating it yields CASSVAEAGSNYGYTF.

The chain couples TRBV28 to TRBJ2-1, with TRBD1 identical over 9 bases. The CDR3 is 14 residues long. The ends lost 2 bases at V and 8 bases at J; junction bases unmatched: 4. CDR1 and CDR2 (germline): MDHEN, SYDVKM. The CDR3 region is CASSLGGTGYEQFF. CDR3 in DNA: TGTGCCAGCAGTTTAGGTGGGACAGGGTATGAGCAGTTCTTC. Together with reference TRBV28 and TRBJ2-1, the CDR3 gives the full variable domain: DVKVTQSSRYLVKRTGEKVFLECVQDMDHENMFWYRQDPGLGLRLIYFSYDVKMKEKGDIPEGYSVSREKKERFSLILESASTNQTSMYLCASSLGGTGYEQFFGPGTRLTVL.

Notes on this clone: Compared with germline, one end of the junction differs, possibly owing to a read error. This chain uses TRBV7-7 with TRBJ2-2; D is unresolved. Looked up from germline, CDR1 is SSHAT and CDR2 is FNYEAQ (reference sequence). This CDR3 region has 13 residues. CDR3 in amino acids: CASSPQTGGELFF. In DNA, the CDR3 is TGTGCTAGCAGCCCCCAAACCGGCGGGGAGCTGTTTTTT. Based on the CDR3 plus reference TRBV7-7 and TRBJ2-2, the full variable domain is GAGVSQSPRYKVTKRGQDVTLRCDPISSHATLYWYQQALGQGPEFLTYFNYEAQPDKSGLPSDRFSAERPEGSISTLTIQRTEQRDSAMYRCASSPQTGGELFFGEGSRLTVL.

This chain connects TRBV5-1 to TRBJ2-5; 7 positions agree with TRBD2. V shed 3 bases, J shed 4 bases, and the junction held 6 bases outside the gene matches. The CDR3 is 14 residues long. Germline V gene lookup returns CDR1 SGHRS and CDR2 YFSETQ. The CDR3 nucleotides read TGCGCCAGCAGCTGGGGGGGTGATGTAGAGACCCAGTACTTC. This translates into CASSWGGDVETQYF.

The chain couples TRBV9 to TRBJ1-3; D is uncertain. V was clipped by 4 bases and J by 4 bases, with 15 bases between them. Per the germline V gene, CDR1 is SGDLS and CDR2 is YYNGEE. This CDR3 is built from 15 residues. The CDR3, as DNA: TGTGCCAGCAGCCTCCTTTCCGGTGCAGGAAACACCATATATTTT. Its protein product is CASSLLSGAGNTIYF.

CDR3 residues: CASSWGQSTEAFF. CDR3 coding DNA: TGTGCCAGCAGCTGGGGACAGTCCACTGAAGCTTTCTTT. This sequence joins TRBV5-4 and TRBJ1-1, with 7 bases matching TRBD1. The CDR3 contains 13 residues. CDR1 and CDR2 from the germline V gene are SGHNT and YYREEE (reference sequence). The V segment lost 3 bases and the J segment 4 bases; nucleotides outside the gene matches: 3.

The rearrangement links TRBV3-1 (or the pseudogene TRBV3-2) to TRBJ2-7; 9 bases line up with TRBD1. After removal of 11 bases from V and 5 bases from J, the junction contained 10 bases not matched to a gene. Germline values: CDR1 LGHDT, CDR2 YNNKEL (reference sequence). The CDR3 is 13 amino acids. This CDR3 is CAAKGQGLDEQYF. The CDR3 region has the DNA TGTGCCGCAAAAGGACAGGGGCTCGACGAGCAGTACTTC.

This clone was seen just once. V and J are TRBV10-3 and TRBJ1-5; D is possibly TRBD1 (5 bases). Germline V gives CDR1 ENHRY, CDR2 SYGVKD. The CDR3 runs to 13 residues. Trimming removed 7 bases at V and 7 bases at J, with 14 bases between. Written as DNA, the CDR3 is TGTGCCATCACCAGGCCGGGGGACCAGCCCCAGCATTTT. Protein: CAITRPGDQPQHF.

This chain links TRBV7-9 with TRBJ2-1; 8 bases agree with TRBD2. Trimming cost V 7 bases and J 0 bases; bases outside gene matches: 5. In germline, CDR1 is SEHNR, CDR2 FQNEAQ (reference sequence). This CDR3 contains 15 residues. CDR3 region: CASTSGPSSYNEQFF. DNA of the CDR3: TGTGCCAGCACTAGCGGGCCAAGCTCCTACAATGAGCAGTTCTTC.

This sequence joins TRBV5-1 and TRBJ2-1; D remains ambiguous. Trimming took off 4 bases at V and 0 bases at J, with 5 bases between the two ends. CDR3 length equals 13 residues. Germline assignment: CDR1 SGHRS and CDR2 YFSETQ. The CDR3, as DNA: TGCGCCAGCAGCCCTAGCTCCTACAATGAGCAGTTCTTC. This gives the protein CASSPSSYNEQFF.

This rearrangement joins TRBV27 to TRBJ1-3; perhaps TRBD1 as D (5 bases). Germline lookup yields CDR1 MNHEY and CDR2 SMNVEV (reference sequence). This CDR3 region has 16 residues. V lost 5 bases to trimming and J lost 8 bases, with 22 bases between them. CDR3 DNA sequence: TGTGCCAGCAGTGCTGGCAGACGGGGGTTTAGGGACACCATATATTTT. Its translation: CASSAGRRGFRDTIYF.

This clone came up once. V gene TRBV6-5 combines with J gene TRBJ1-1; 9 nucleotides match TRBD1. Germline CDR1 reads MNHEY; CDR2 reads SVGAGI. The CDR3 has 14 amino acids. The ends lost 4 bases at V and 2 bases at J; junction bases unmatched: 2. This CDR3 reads CASSSDRGNTEAFF. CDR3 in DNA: TGTGCCAGCAGTTCGGACAGGGGTAACACTGAAGCTTTCTTT.

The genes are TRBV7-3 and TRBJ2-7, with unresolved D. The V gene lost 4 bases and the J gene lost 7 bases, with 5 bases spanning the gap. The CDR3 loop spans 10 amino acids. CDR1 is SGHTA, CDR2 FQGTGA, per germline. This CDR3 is CASSCLEQYF. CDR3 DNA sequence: TGTGCCAGCAGCTGTCTAGAGCAGTACTTC. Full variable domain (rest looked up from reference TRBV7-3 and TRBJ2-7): GAGVSQTPSNKVTEKGKYVELRCDPISGHTALYWYRQSLGQGPEFLIYFQGTGAADDSGLPNDRFFAVRPEGSVSTLKIQRTERGDSAVYLCASSCLEQYFGPGTRLTVT.

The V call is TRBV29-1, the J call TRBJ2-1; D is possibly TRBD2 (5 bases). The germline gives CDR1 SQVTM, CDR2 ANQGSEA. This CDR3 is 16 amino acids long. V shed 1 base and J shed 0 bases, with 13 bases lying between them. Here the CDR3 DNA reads TGCAGCGTTGAAGGTAGCGTCAGGAGCTCCTACAATGAGCAGTTCTTC. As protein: CSVEGSVRSSYNEQFF.

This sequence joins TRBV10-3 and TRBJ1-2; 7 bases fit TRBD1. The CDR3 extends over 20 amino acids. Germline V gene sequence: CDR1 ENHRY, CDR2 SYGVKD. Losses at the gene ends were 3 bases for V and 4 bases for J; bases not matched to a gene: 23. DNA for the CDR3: TGTGCCATCAGTGACGTTCCTCCTCTATCGTCGACAGGGATTATCTATGGCTACACCTTC. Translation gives CAISDVPPLSSTGIIYGYTF.

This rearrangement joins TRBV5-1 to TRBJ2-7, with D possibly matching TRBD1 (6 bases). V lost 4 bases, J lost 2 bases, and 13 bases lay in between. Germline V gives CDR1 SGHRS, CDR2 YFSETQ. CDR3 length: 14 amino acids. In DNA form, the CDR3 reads TGCGCCAGCAGCCAAAACAGGGCAACCTACGAGCAGTACTTC. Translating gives CASSQNRATYEQYF.

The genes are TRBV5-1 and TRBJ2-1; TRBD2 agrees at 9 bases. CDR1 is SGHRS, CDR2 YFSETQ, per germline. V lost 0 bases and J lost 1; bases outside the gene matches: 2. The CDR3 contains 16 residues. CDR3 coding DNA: TGCGCCAGCAGCTTGGGACTAGCGGATTCCTACAATGAGCAGTTCTTC. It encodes CASSLGLADSYNEQFF.

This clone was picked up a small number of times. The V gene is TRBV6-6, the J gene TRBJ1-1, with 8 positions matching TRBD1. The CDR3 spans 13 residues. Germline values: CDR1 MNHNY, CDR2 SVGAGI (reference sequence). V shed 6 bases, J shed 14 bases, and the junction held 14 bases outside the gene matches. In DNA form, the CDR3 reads TGTGCCAGCAGCTCACCCGGGACAGGAGTCGTCTTCTTT. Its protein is CASSSPGTGVVFF.

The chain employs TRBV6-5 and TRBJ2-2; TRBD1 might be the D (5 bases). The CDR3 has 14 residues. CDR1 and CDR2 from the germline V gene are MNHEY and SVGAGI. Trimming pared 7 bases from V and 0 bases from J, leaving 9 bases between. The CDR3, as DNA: TGTGCCAGCAAGGCCAGGGCGAACACCGGGGAGCTGTTTTTT. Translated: CASKARANTGELFF.

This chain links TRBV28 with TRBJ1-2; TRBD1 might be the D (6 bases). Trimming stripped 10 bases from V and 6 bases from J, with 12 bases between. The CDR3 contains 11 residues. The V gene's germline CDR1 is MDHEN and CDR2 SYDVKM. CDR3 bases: TGTGCCACGACAGGAGGAAATGGCTACACCTTC. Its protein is CATTGGNGYTF.